Sequencing of this TCR beta chain was carried out in a study of OX40 agonist ivuxolimab in advanced cancers. Study details: Cancers in dose escalation were hepatocellular, melanoma, renal cell and head and neck.

Germline lookup yields CDR1 MNHNS and CDR2 SASEGT. This CDR3 has 15 residues. V gave up 10 bases and J gave up 6 bases; unmatched junction bases: 15. Profiling relied on immunoSEQ multiplex PCR, and the TCRdb table lists in-frame clones only, not all of them. The sample shows approximately 60,000 clones, roughly 80% of them seen only once. This rearrangement joins TRBV6-1 to TRBJ1-5; 7 nucleotides align to TRBD1. The source of this sequence is an adult with an advanced solid tumor such as melanoma, head and neck, liver or kidney cancer. Specimen: CD4+ or CD8+ T cells sorted from blood, collected in a trial of the OX40 agonist ivuxolimab. CDR3 region: CATLGSDRVGQPQHF. The CDR3 DNA follows: TGTGCCACTCTTGGATCCGACAGGGTAGGTCAGCCCCAGCATTTT.